This TCR beta chain was sequenced for a study of blood T cell repertoires in COVID-19. Study-level information: From T cells, B-cell-depleted T cells, or PBMCs came the material, which was cDNA or gDNA.

CDR1 is SGHRS, CDR2 YFSETQ, per germline. The CDR3 sequence is 19 residues long. V gave up 4 bases and J gave up 2 bases, with 28 bases separating them. In the source study's methods: Amplifying reference gene primers gave estimates of nucleated cell counts. Sequencing was performed with immunoSEQ multiplex PCR; in TCRdb, only in-frame clones are kept and a portion is missing. D and trimming were read from the DNA, whereas the V and J calls and clone size are those reported in that table. The sample lists about 150,000 clones; 70% to 90% were seen once. Material: peripheral blood. The source of this sequence is a man between 65 and 85 years old with acute or convalescent COVID-19. The chain is built from TRBV5-1 and TRBJ2-7; tentatively, D is TRBD1 or TRBD2 (9 bases each). In DNA form, the CDR3 reads TGCGCCAGCAGCCTCAGGACAGGGGCCCCGGGACTAGCTCCCTACGAGCAGTACTTC. Amino acids: CASSLRTGAPGLAPYEQYF.